This paragraph reports one T cell receptor beta chain. The antigen remains unidentified. This sample stems from a study of shared clonotypes between healthy human individuals. Trimming pared 2 bases from V and 4 bases from J, leaving 12 bases between. CDR3 length: 14 amino acids. Germline V gene sequence: CDR1 MNHEY, CDR2 SMNVEV (reference sequence). Study results and caveats: Of the naive CD4 clonotypes, around 5% were shared across a handful of donors. Measured sharing among donors was expected to vary with sequencing depth.

Some clones are missing from TCRdb's copy, which holds only in-frame ones; the method was immunoSEQ multiplex PCR. Of about 680,000 clones detected, about two thirds appear once; the ten largest clones hold around 1.8%. Sequencing was performed on memory CD4+ T cells sorted from blood. Regarding subset: CD45RA-negative fraction. The chain uses TRBV27 and TRBJ2-7, with D possibly matching TRBD1 (6 bases). This receptor was obtained from a young woman in good health. The CDR3 DNA reads TGTGCCAGCAGTTTAGCCGGGACAAAATACGAGCAGTACTTC. Its translation is CASSLAGTKYEQYF.